This TCR beta chain comes out of a study of shared clonotypes between healthy human individuals. Findings and caveats of the study: Sharing across four donors was highest in naive CD4 (roughly 5%) and lowest in memory CD8 (roughly 0.4%).

Memory CD4+ cells were the fraction left after CD45RA+ naive selection. Germline lookup yields CDR1 SEHNR and CDR2 FQNEAQ (reference sequence). The V end was cut by 5 bases, the J end by 3 bases, with 15 bases between. This CDR3 region has 15 residues. With respect to this clone: Its antigen is undetermined.

Investigators spread the genomic DNA of each subset evenly over several immunoSEQ plates. TCRdb keeps only in-frame clones here, not all; method: immunoSEQ multiplex PCR. The table records around 510,000 clones, roughly 95% of them present only once. The chain links TRBV7-9 to TRBJ2-3; D may be TRBD1 or TRBD2 (5 bases each). The source is a woman aged 30 to 39 in good health. What was sequenced was naive CD4+ T cells sorted from blood. Subset described: CD45RA+ positively selected. DNA for the CDR3: TGTGCCAGCAGCGCTTCTCGGGGCGGGACAGATACGCAGTATTTT. Translating it yields CASSASRGGTDTQYF.